Below, 32 T cell receptor beta chains from the same sample are listed, as sequenced in a study of blood T cell repertoires in COVID-19. Measured with immunoSEQ multiplex PCR; TCRdb has only the in-frame clones, and not every one. The data contain more than 300,000 clones, roughly nine tenths of them singletons. Material: PBMCs or T cells enriched from blood (not recorded which). The receptors come from a woman aged 30 to 39 who had recovered from COVID-19.

The V and J genes are TRBV7-9 and TRBJ1-4; TRBD1 matches 7 bases. Germline CDR1 reads SEHNR; CDR2 reads FQNEAQ (reference sequence). The CDR3 is made up of 16 amino acids. V lost 5 bases, J lost 5 bases, and 11 bases stayed unmatched. In nucleotides, the CDR3 is TGTGCCAGCAGCCCAGGACAGGCGCCTCGAAATGAAAAACTGTTTTTT. Amino acid sequence: CASSPGQAPRNEKLFF.

The J gene is TRBJ2-1, the V gene TRBV27; D ambiguous. The CDR3 has 13 residues. Trimming took 2 bases from V and 5 from J, leaving 7 bases between them. CDR1 and CDR2 (germline): MNHEY, SMNVEV (reference sequence). Here the CDR3 DNA reads TGTGCCAGCAGTTTAGTGGCGGACAATGAGCAGTTCTTC. It translates to CASSLVADNEQFF.

The CDR3, as DNA: TGTGCCAGCAGCTTAGCGCGTAGGGGATCTAACTATGGCTACACCTTC. As protein: CASSLARRGSNYGYTF. The V call is TRBV7-2, the J call TRBJ1-2, with D tentatively TRBD1 (5 bases). Germline V gene sequence: CDR1 SGHTA, CDR2 FQGNSA. Trimming stripped 0 bases from V and 0 bases from J, with 11 bases between. The CDR3 is 16 amino acids. Drawing the rest from reference TRBV7-2 and TRBJ1-2, the complete variable domain is GAGVSQSPSNKVTEKGKDVELRCDPISGHTALYWYRQSLGQGLEFLIYFQGNSAPDKSGLPSDRFSAERTGGSVSTLTIQRTQQEDSAVYLCASSLARRGSNYGYTFGSGTRLTVV.

The V and J genes are TRBV19 and TRBJ1-1, with D uncertain. CDR1 is LNHDA, CDR2 SQIVND, per germline (reference sequence). V lost 7 bases to trimming and J lost 1 base, with 13 bases between them. The length of the CDR3 is 14 residues. The CDR3 protein is CASTSLGTNTEAFF. CDR3 in DNA: TGTGCCAGTACCTCTCTAGGTACGAACACTGAAGCTTTCTTT. Drawing the rest from reference TRBV19 and TRBJ1-1, the complete variable domain is DGGITQSPKYLFRKEGQNVTLSCEQNLNHDAMYWYRQDPGQGLRLIYYSQIVNDFQKGDIAEGYSVSREKKESFPLTVTSAQKNPTAFYLCASTSLGTNTEAFFGQGTRLTVV.

The genes are TRBV6-6 and TRBJ2-7; 7 bases are shared with TRBD1. Germline V CDR1 and CDR2: MNHNY, SVGAGI (reference sequence). The CDR3 runs 15 residues. Trimming took 4 bases from V and 3 from J; bases not matched to a gene: 9. The CDR3 loop is CASSSHGTAGYEQYF. CDR3 bases: TGTGCCAGCAGTTCCCATGGGACAGCCGGCTACGAGCAGTACTTC.

The rearrangement uses TRBV19 and TRBJ1-5; the D is unclear. CDR3 length equals 10 residues. V was cut by 9 bases and J by 5 bases, with 5 bases left in between. The V gene's germline CDR1 is LNHDA and CDR2 SQIVND (reference sequence). This chain's CDR3 is CARSDQPQHF. Here the CDR3 DNA reads TGTGCCAGGTCCGATCAGCCCCAGCATTTT.

V gene TRBV6-6 combines with J gene TRBJ2-2, with 13 bases lining up with TRBD2. V was clipped by 5 bases and J by 6 bases; unmatched bases: 9. Germline V lookup: CDR1 MNHNY, CDR2 SVGAGI (reference sequence). The CDR3 is 17 residues long. The CDR3 is CASSRLAGGGIPGELFF. DNA of the CDR3: TGTGCCAGCAGTCGACTAGCGGGGGGTGGGATCCCCGGGGAGCTGTTTTTT.

For the CDR3, the DNA is TGTGCCAGTAGCCCGGAACTAGCGGGGTTCGCGAACACCGGGGAGCTGTTTTTT. It is translated as CASSPELAGFANTGELFF. The chain uses TRBV19 and TRBJ2-2, with 10 bases identical to TRBD2. Germline V CDR1 and CDR2: LNHDA, SQIVND (reference sequence). Germline trimming cut 6 bases from V and 0 bases from J; bases unmatched to any gene: 10. The CDR3 runs 18 residues.

The chain recombines TRBV9 with TRBJ2-1, with TRBD1 matching over 10 bases. V trimming: 0 bases; J trimming: 8 bases; junction bases outside the gene matches: 5. There are 15 residues in the CDR3. Germline assignment: CDR1 SGDLS and CDR2 YYNGEE. CDR3 nucleotide sequence: TGTGCCAGCAGCGTAGCTTGGACAGGGGGGGATGAGCAGTTCTTC. Translated, it gives CASSVAWTGGDEQFF.

This sequence joins TRBV10-1 and TRBJ1-5; D is possibly TRBD1 (5 bases). The CDR3 runs to 14 residues. Germline CDR1 and CDR2: WNHNN and SYGVQD (reference sequence). V lost 3 bases and J lost 5, with 11 bases in between. The CDR3 reads CASSEEDTDQPQHF. As DNA, the CDR3 is TGCGCCAGCAGTGAAGAGGACACCGATCAGCCCCAGCATTTT.

The chain has TRBV28 and TRBJ1-6, with 8 bases aligning to TRBD1. Germline CDR1 reads MDHEN; CDR2 reads SYDVKM. The CDR3 covers 14 residues. V lost 5 bases to trimming and J lost 5 bases; unmatched junction nucleotides: 2. The CDR3 DNA reads as TGTGCCAGCAGTCCGACAGGGGATAATTCACCCCTCCACTTT. Translating it yields CASSPTGDNSPLHF.

The chain links TRBV5-1 to TRBJ1-4; TRBD1 is a possible D gene (6 bases). This CDR3 spans 14 amino acids. Germline values: CDR1 SGHRS, CDR2 YFSETQ. V was pared by 2 bases and J by 6 bases, with 11 bases between. DNA for the CDR3: TGCGCCAGCAGCTTCCGCGGGGGCGATGAAAAACTGTTTTTT. Amino acid sequence: CASSFRGGDEKLFF.

This chain joins TRBV25-1 and TRBJ1-1; D is uncertain. This CDR3 contains 16 residues. Germline V lookup: CDR1 MGHDK, CDR2 SYGVNS. Trimming stripped 7 bases from V and 3 bases from J, with 21 bases between. The CDR3 spells CASISLGGRWYTEAFF. Written as DNA, the CDR3 is TGTGCCAGCATATCCTTAGGTGGCAGGTGGTACACTGAAGCTTTCTTT.

CDR3 DNA: TGTGCCAGCAGCCCCACAGCAATGAACACTGAAGCTTTCTTT. Translation: CASSPTAMNTEAFF. The chain carries TRBV7-2 and TRBJ1-1; D not certain. The V gene's germline CDR1 is SGHTA and CDR2 FQGNSA. This CDR3 is built from 14 residues. Trimming removed 5 bases from V and 0 bases from J, with 10 bases in between. Combining the CDR3 with reference TRBV7-2 and TRBJ1-1 gives the whole variable domain GAGVSQSPSNKVTEKGKDVELRCDPISGHTALYWYRQSLGQGLEFLIYFQGNSAPDKSGLPSDRFSAERTGGSVSTLTIQRTQQEDSAVYLCASSPTAMNTEAFFGQGTRLTVV.

V is TRBV30 and J is TRBJ1-2, with 8 bases that match TRBD1. J lost 5 bases, V lost 5 bases, and 4 bases had no gene match. CDR1 is GTSNPN and CDR2 is SVGIG in the germline V gene (reference sequence). The CDR3 covers 12 residues. CDR3 in amino acids: CAWWTGSYGYTF. For the CDR3, the DNA is TGTGCCTGGTGGACAGGGAGTTATGGCTACACCTTC.

V gene TRBV10-1 combines with J gene TRBJ1-4; 7 bases match TRBD1. V dropped 11 bases and J dropped 4; count of bases not matched to a gene: 7. Per germline, CDR1 WNHNN and CDR2 SYGVQD (reference sequence). The CDR3 loop spans 13 amino acids. The CDR3 reads CAARQGFNEKLFF. The CDR3 DNA follows: TGCGCCGCCAGACAGGGTTTTAATGAAAAACTGTTTTTT.

V usage is TRBV30 and J usage is TRBJ1-1, with 7 bases lining up with TRBD1. The CDR3 consists of 16 residues. With 3 bases clipped from V and 5 bases from J, the junction kept 15 bases outside the gene matches. Germline CDR1 is GTSNPN and CDR2 is SVGIG (reference sequence). CDR3 nucleotide sequence: TGTGCCTGGAGCCCAAAGGATAGGGGGCGATGGACTGAAGCTTTCTTT. The encoded protein is CAWSPKDRGRWTEAFF.

The V call is TRBV4-3, the J call TRBJ2-1; 9 nucleotides line up with TRBD1. Germline-derived CDR1 and CDR2 are LGHNA and YSLEER. J was trimmed by 5 bases and V by 6 bases; bases with no gene match: 14. The CDR3 loop spans 17 amino acids. This CDR3 reads CASRGAPGQGSHNEQFF. Written as DNA, the CDR3 is TGCGCCAGCAGGGGGGCGCCGGGACAGGGTTCTCACAATGAGCAGTTCTTC.

The rearrangement links TRBV9 to TRBJ2-1; maybe TRBD2 (6 bases). Trimming pared 0 bases from V and 5 bases from J, leaving 18 bases between. The V gene's germline CDR1 is SGDLS and CDR2 YYNGEE. CDR3 length: 17 residues. CDR3 in DNA: TGTGCCAGCAGCGTAGGGGGGGAGACCCGGGCAAACAATGAGCAGTTCTTC. As protein: CASSVGGETRANNEQFF.

This clone was found a few times. The chain is built from TRBV3-1 (or the pseudogene TRBV3-2) and TRBJ1-3; TRBD1 might be the D (5 bases). Germline CDR1 LGHDT, CDR2 YNNKEL (reference sequence). Trimming shortened V by 1 base and J by 0 bases, and 13 bases separated the two germline ends. This CDR3 comprises 17 residues. CDR3 region: CASSQGRQLYSGNTIYF. DNA for the CDR3: TGTGCCAGCAGCCAAGGCAGACAGCTATACTCTGGAAACACCATATATTTT.

The chain carries TRBV19 and TRBJ2-7, with 7 bases aligning to TRBD1. The V and J ends lost 4 bases and 3 bases, in that order; junction bases with no gene match: 3. CDR1 is LNHDA and CDR2 is SQIVND in the germline V gene (reference sequence). The CDR3 is made up of 13 amino acids. The CDR3 loop reads CASSSQGVYEQYF. The CDR3 bases are TGTGCCAGTAGTAGTCAGGGGGTCTACGAGCAGTACTTC.

The gene calls are TRBV30 and TRBJ1-1; 9 positions match TRBD1. The germline gives CDR1 GTSNPN, CDR2 SVGIG (reference sequence). This CDR3 has 15 amino acids. The J segment lost 3 bases and the V segment lost 1 base, leaving 6 bases of the junction unmatched. The CDR3 spells CAWSGTGVRDTEAFF. The DNA of the CDR3 is TGTGCCTGGAGTGGGACAGGGGTACGAGACACTGAAGCTTTCTTT.

The V gene is TRBV6-5, the J gene TRBJ2-5; TRBD1 agrees at 9 bases. Germline CDR1 is MNHEY and CDR2 is SVGAGI. This CDR3 spans 15 amino acids. The J segment lost 5 bases and the V segment lost 2 bases, leaving 6 bases of the junction unmatched. Here the CDR3 reads CASSYGQGLFETQYF. CDR3 bases: TGTGCCAGCAGTTACGGACAGGGGCTCTTTGAGACCCAGTACTTC.

This clone was found a few times. This chain links TRBV7-2 with TRBJ1-1; tentatively, D is TRBD1 (6 bases). The CDR3 consists of 16 residues. Germline V CDR1 and CDR2: SGHTA, FQGNSA. V lost 6 bases, J lost 4 bases, and 21 bases lay in between. The CDR3 DNA follows: TGTGCCAGCAGTTCCCGCGGGGGCGCGGGGGGCACTGAAGCTTTCTTT. Its translation is CASSSRGGAGGTEAFF.

This clone was seen a few times. The J gene is TRBJ1-6, the V gene TRBV3-1 (or the pseudogene TRBV3-2); D is perhaps TRBD1 (6 bases). This CDR3 spans 15 amino acids. Germline-derived CDR1 and CDR2 are LGHDT and YNNKEL (reference sequence). With 2 bases removed from V and 13 bases from J, the gap between germline ends came to 18 bases. CDR3 DNA: TGTGCCAGCAGCCAATGGGACACCTACCCTGATCCCCTCCACTTT. It codes for CASSQWDTYPDPLHF.

J is TRBJ2-5 and V is TRBV5-1; 13 nucleotides match TRBD2. The germline V gene encodes CDR1 SGHRS and CDR2 YFSETQ. V was pared by 5 bases and J by 3 bases, with 4 bases of the junction left unmatched. The CDR3 has 15 residues. DNA for the CDR3: TGCGCCAGCAGTCCCGGGACTAGCGGGGAAGAGACCCAGTACTTC. Translating it yields CASSPGTSGEETQYF.

The chain joins TRBV7-9 to TRBJ1-5; TRBD1 matches at 7 bases. This CDR3 has 14 residues. J gave up 4 bases and V 6 bases, and 6 bases lay outside the gene matches. CDR1 SEHNR and CDR2 FQNEAQ come from the germline V gene (reference sequence). The CDR3 sequence: CASSSGQKNQPQHF. The CDR3 nucleotides are TGTGCCAGCAGTTCGGGACAGAAAAATCAGCCCCAGCATTTT.

The chain has TRBV4-2 and TRBJ2-7; the match to TRBD1 covers 7 bases. The length of the CDR3 is 14 residues. The V gene end was trimmed by 4 bases and the J gene end by 2 bases; junction bases not matched to a gene: 5. In germline, CDR1 is LGHNA, CDR2 YNFKEQ. CDR3 loop: CASSPTGDPYEQYF. CDR3 DNA sequence: TGTGCCAGCAGCCCTACAGGGGATCCCTACGAGCAGTACTTC.

This clone was observed a handful of times. The chain links TRBV4-2 to TRBJ1-1, with unresolved D. Trimming pared 5 bases from V and 7 bases from J, leaving 8 bases between. Germline V gene lookup returns CDR1 LGHNA and CDR2 YNFKEQ. The CDR3 is 11 residues long. CDR3 region: CASSREGEAFF. CDR3 coding DNA: TGTGCCAGCAGCAGGGAGGGTGAAGCTTTCTTT.

The CDR3 DNA reads as TGTGCCAGCAGCCGGACGGGGGGCCTCAATGAGCAGTTCTTC. Protein sequence: CASSRTGGLNEQFF. The chain couples TRBV6-5 to TRBJ2-1, with a possible D match to TRBD2 (7 bases). This CDR3 is 14 amino acids long. Germline CDR1 reads MNHEY; CDR2 reads SVGAGI. V shed 6 bases and J shed 6 bases, with 15 bases lying between them.

The sample holds a few counts of this clone. The chain joins TRBV7-3 to TRBJ2-2, with D possibly being TRBD2 (6 bases). The CDR3 runs to 15 residues. In germline, CDR1 is SGHTA, CDR2 FQGTGA. Deletions cut 6 bases from V and 4 bases from J, with 15 bases between. The CDR3 sequence is CASSFGGSSTGELFF. For the CDR3, the DNA is TGTGCCAGCAGTTTCGGGGGTAGTTCCACCGGGGAGCTGTTTTTT.

This clone was observed once. The chain joins TRBV29-1 to TRBJ1-2; TRBD1 aligns across 8 bases. Germline V gene lookup returns CDR1 SQVTM and CDR2 ANQGSEA. The CDR3 spans 13 residues. V dropped 7 bases and J dropped 6; count of bases not matched to a gene: 10. CDR3 protein: CSGSGQDINGYTF. The CDR3 nucleotides read TGCAGCGGCTCGGGACAGGACATTAATGGCTACACCTTC.